This T cell receptor beta chain is drawn from a study of T-cell reconstitution after alpha-beta-depleted transplantation in children (dated by TCRdb to about 2016). A note on the overall study: Using TCR repertoire profiling, the study followed T-cell immune reconstitution in a quantitative way in children after TCRalphabeta/CD19-depleted allogeneic hematopoietic cell transplantation. Broader findings and caveats from the paper: Over subsequent months, a decline in hyperexpanded clone frequencies was noted, and after one year, T-cell counts and TCRbeta diversity were mostly ascribed to newly produced T cells. About two months after transplant, the apparently early recovery of alphabetaT-cell counts reportedly depended on just several hundred clones that had expanded rapidly and came from non-depleted graft cells. In some patients, the high TCRbeta diversity seen at day 60 was put down to recipient T cells and intrathymic progenitors that had survived conditioning.

Notes on this clonotype: Its antigen remains unidentified. No base quality information exists; no much larger clone differs at one position.

The junction carries 11 bases between V and J, which are trimmed by 11 bases and 0 bases respectively. CDR1 and CDR2 were assigned from the germline V gene as ENHRY and SYGVKD. The CDR3 holds 13 amino acids from the cysteine to the phenylalanine. The CDR3 DNA has 39 bases and is translated from base 1. The receptor library was made with PCR. The sequencer listed for this sample is Illumina HiSeq 2500. TCR libraries were prepared with molecular barcoding, using unique molecular identifiers to normalize TCRbeta repertoire quantification. TCRdb reprocessed the public reads (quality trimming at Q25 with fastp, clone calling with MiXCR) and kept in-frame beta chains. Rows merge per CDR3 protein into single entries with the most common DNA and genes. The sample data list around 800,000 distinct CDR3 sequences, and roughly 15% of these were observed just once. Clones ranked in the top ten supply just under 5% of the sample.

The label giving this sample's treatment or condition can be read as: allogeneic hematopoietic cell transplantation with graft depleted of TCRalphabeta T cells and CD19 B cells. The children who served as transplant recipients had been given grafts of TCRalphabeta/CD19-depleted allogeneic hematopoietic cells. Sequencing used PBMCs, mostly from graft donor cells, obtained 360 days after TCRalphabeta/CD19-depleted stem cell transplant. The V gene is TRBV10-3 and the J gene is TRBJ2-1, with the D gene uncertain. This receptor was taken from a male patient younger than 18 who had a stem cell transplant for acute lymphoblastic leukemia, so the T cells may come from the graft donor. The CDR3 amino acid sequence is: CAVSTGSYNEQFF. The sequence in DNA is TGTGCCGTCTCGACTGGCTCCTACAATGAGCAGTTCTTC.